A single T cell receptor (beta chain) is shown here with its context. As yet, its antigen is unknown. TCRdb keeps only in-frame clones here, not all; method: immunoSEQ multiplex PCR. Here the sample spans some 240,000 clones, around 87% being singletons. The sample is drawn from a study of cytomegalovirus exposure and HLA in healthy donors. Study background: A subsequent analysis reported that the roughly 120 validation repertoires were produced on the same platform that had also been used for the roughly 670 first-cohort repertoires. Study observations and caveats: Diagnosis of cytomegalovirus status made by the classifier reportedly showed high specificity and sensitivity. TCR beta chains numbering more than 150 were designated cytomegalovirus-associated.

The study drew the donors from its approximately 110-subject validation cohort, separate from the approximately 700-subject first cohort. Trimming removed 1 base from V and 2 bases from J, with 12 bases in between. This CDR3 spans 16 amino acids. Germline V gene lookup returns CDR1 MNHNY and CDR2 SVGAGI (reference sequence). This rearrangement joins TRBV6-6 to TRBJ1-5; TRBD1 might be the D (5 bases). The sequenced sample was PBMCs. This TCR was sampled from a woman in her late teens or twenties in good health and CMV-seropositive. CDR3 DNA sequence: TGTGCCAGCAGTTACTTTCTGGGGGGGGGCAATCAGCCCCAGCATTTT. Protein product: CASSYFLGGGNQPQHF.